This T cell receptor beta chain appears in the sequencing data of a study of shared clonotypes between healthy human individuals. Findings and caveats of the study: The expectation was that sequencing depth would affect clonotype sharing among donors.

Worth noting for this clone: No antigen is known for it.

Donors comprised healthy HIV-negative adults lacking recent acute infections or vaccinations. Germline loops: CDR1 SNHLY, CDR2 FYNNEI. With 4 bases removed from V and 5 bases from J, the gap between germline ends came to 15 bases. This CDR3 is built from 14 residues. The sorted-subset replicate PCRs were given around 200 ng DNA, which is 27,000 or so T cell genomes. Produced via immunoSEQ multiplex PCR; TCRdb's table is partial and in-frame only. The table records about 980,000 clones, over 75% of them present only once. The genes are TRBV2 and TRBJ2-7; TRBD2 is a possible D gene (7 bases). The receptor's source is a man aged 18-30 years in good health. Material: memory CD4+ T cells sorted from blood. Subset denoted: CD45RA-negative fraction. This chain's CDR3 is CASSVGAGAHEQYF. The CDR3 DNA follows: TGTGCCAGCAGTGTGGGCGCGGGGGCCCACGAGCAGTACTTC.